This T cell receptor beta chain was observed in a study of spatial heterogeneity in lung cancer. Notes on the study in general: Tumoral mutation counts were tracked by counts of expanded intratumoral alpha and beta TCRs.

Time point reported: sample taken at primary tumor resection. Without sorting, whole RNA was sequenced from tumor, nontumor lung or frozen PBMC. This clonotype was counted only a few times. Its antigen is undetermined. This CDR3 is 14 amino acids long. The V end lost 2 bases, the J end lost 1 base, and 8 bases lay between the germline ends. Germline CDR1 and CDR2: ENHRY and SYGVKD. A unique molecular identifier was attached to every TCR cDNA molecule. TCRdb reprocessed the 5' RACE reads with MiXCR, giving one entry per CDR3 protein. The top ten hold 30% to 45% of the sample, which has about 3,100 distinct CDR3 sequences, around a tenth seen once.

The source of this sequence is a male donor with early-stage non-small cell lung cancer. The chain has TRBV10-3 and TRBJ1-1; no clear D gene. The source material was lung tumor tissue, sampled at surgery. The CDR3 DNA reads as TGTGCCATCAGTGAGGACTTCTGGAACACTGAAGCTTTCTTT. The encoded protein is CAISEDFWNTEAFF.